Listed here are 5 T cell receptor beta chains from one sample, sequenced in a study of blood T cells in healthy people across ages. Primed by a sample-barcoded 5' primer and a J-beta primer mix, a second PCR proceeded for about 7 to 11 cycles. Each CDR3 protein is one row after TCRdb ran MiXCR on the 5' RACE reads. Among 1.4 million or so distinct CDR3 sequences listed, 35% to 45% were seen once. The sample was blood. The receptors here all came from a young woman in good health.

Remarks on this clonotype: One junction end disagrees with the germline gene, perhaps due to a read error. The chain links TRBV27 to TRBJ2-3; 11 positions agree with TRBD2. Germline assignment: CDR1 MNHEY and CDR2 SMNVEV (reference sequence). The CDR3 contains 16 residues. DNA of the CDR3: TGTGCCAGCAGTCTCCCCCCACTAGCGGGGGTAGATACGCGGTATTTT. It yields the protein CASSLPPLAGVDTRYF.

A note on this clonotype: One end of the junction does not line up with germline, which may come from a read error. The chain couples TRBV28 to TRBJ2-1, with D perhaps matching TRBD1 or TRBD2 (5 bases each). CDR3 length: 12 amino acids. Germline V lookup: CDR1 MDHEN, CDR2 SYDVKM. CDR3 nucleotide sequence: TGTGCCGGCAGTTCCACCCGGGGCGTCATGTTCTTC. Translating it yields CAGSSTRGVMFF.

This clonotype was seen a handful of times. This sequence joins TRBV4-1 and TRBJ2-5; 12 nucleotides align to TRBD1. This CDR3 is 16 amino acids long. CDR1 and CDR2 from the germline V gene are MGHRA and YSYEKL. J lost 11 bases, V lost 0 bases, and 10 bases had no gene match. The CDR3 spells CASSQEPGQGAGVQYF. CDR3 DNA sequence: TGCGCCAGCAGCCAAGAACCGGGACAGGGGGCAGGTGTGCAGTACTTC.

This rearrangement joins TRBV6-5 to TRBJ1-4, with 9 nucleotides matching TRBD1. J was trimmed by 6 bases and V by 8 bases; bases with no gene match: 4. This CDR3 is built from 13 residues. Looked up from germline, CDR1 is MNHEY and CDR2 is SVGAGI. Written as DNA, the CDR3 is TGTGCCAGCGCCCGGGACAGGGATGAAAAACTGTTTTTT. Translating it yields CASARDRDEKLFF.

The chain combines TRBV10-3 with TRBJ1-2, with D unclear. The V and J ends lost 4 bases and 6 bases respectively, with 24 bases between them. Germline V CDR1 and CDR2: ENHRY, SYGVKD. CDR3 length: 17 amino acids. The DNA of the CDR3 is TGTGCCATCAGTGGACGGGAATTAGCCGGGGTTCTGAATGGCTACACCTTC. Translation: CAISGRELAGVLNGYTF.